The entry below gives a single T cell receptor beta chain sequence along with its context. The antigen remains unidentified. The data originate from a study of siplizumab effects on memory and regulatory T cells. The study's findings and limits: Mappable alloreactive CD4+ clones were on average around 69% Treg-derived with siplizumab, under 30% in controls. In siplizumab cultures, the suppressive function of proliferating Tregs remained unconfirmed.

Assay used: immunoSEQ multiplex PCR; TCRdb lists only in-frame clones, some missing. The sample holds some 63,000 clones, roughly 96% seen once. Germline CDR1 DFQATT, CDR2 SNEGSKA (reference sequence). With 5 bases clipped from V and 8 bases from J, the junction kept 3 bases outside the gene matches. The CDR3 covers 11 residues. The sample comprised naive CD8+ T cells sorted from blood. The TCR was taken from a human donor in good health. The chain has TRBV20-1 and TRBJ2-3, with 8 bases that match TRBD2. In DNA, the CDR3 is TGCAGTGCTGTCGCGGGGGGTACGCAGTATTTT. This codes for CSAVAGGTQYF.